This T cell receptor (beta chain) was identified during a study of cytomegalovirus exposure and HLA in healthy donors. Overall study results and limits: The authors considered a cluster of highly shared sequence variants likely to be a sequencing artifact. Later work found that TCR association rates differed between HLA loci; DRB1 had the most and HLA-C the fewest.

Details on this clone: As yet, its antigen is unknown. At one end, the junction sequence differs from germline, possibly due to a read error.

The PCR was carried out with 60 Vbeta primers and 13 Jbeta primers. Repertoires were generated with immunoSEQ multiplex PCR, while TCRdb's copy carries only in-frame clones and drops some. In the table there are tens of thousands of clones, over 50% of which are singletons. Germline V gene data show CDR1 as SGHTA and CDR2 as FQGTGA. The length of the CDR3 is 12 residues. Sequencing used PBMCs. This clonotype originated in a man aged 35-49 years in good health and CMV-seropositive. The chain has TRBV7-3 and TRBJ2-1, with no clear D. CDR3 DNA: TGTGCCAGCAGGGGCGTGGCCGCACGCCTCCTCTTC. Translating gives CASRGVAARLLF.